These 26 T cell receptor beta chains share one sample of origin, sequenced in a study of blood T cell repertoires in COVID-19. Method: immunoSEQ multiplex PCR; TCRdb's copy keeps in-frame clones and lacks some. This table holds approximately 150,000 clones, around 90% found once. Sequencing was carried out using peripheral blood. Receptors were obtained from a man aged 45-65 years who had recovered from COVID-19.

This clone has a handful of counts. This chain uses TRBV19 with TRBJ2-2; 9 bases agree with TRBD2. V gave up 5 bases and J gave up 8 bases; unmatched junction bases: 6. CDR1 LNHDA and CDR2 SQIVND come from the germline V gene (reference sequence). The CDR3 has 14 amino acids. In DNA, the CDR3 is TGTGCCAGTAGTTGGCGGGAGGGTTCAGGGGAGCTGTTTTTT. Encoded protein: CASSWREGSGELFF.

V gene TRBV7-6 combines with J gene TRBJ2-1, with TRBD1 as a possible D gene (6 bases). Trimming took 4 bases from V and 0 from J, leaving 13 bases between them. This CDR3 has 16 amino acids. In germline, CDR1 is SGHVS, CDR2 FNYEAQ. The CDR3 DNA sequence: TGTGCCAGCAGCTCCATAACAGGGTTCTCCTACAATGAGCAGTTCTTC. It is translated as CASSSITGFSYNEQFF.

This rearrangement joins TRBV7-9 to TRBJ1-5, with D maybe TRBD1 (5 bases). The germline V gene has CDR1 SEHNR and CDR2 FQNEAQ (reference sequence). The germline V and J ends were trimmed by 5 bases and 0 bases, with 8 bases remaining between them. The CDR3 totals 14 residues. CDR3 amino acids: CASSIDSSNQPQHF. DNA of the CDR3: TGTGCCAGCAGCATAGACAGTAGCAATCAGCCCCAGCATTTT. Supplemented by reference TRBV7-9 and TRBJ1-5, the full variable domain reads DTGVSQNPRHKITKRGQNVTFRCDPISEHNRLYWYRQTLGQGPEFLTYFQNEAQLEKSRLLSDRFSAERPKGSFSTLEIQRTEQGDSAMYLCASSIDSSNQPQHFGDGTRLSIL.

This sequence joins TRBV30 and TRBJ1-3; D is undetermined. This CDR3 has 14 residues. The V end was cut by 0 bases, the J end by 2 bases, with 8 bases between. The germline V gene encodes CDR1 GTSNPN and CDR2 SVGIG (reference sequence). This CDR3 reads CAWSVLGAGNTIYF. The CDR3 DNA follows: TGTGCCTGGAGTGTACTCGGGGCTGGAAACACCATATATTTT.

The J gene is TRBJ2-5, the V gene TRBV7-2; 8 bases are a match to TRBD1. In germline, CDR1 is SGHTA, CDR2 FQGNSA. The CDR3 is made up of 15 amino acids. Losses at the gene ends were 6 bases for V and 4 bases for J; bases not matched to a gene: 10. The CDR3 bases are TGTGCCAGCAGTGAACAGACAGGGGAGAGAGAGACCCAGTACTTC. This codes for CASSEQTGERETQYF.

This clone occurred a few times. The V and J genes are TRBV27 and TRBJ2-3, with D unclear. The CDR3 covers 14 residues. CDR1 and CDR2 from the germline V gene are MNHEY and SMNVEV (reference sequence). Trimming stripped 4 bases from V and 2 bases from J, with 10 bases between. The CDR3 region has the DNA TGTGCCAGCAGTTATGGCAGGATCACAGATACGCAGTATTTT. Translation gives CASSYGRITDTQYF.

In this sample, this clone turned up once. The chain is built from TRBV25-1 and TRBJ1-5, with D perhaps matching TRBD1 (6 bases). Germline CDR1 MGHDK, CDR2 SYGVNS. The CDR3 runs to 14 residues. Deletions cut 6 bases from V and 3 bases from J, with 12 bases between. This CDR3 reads CASRGTGYNQPQHF. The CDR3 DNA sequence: TGTGCCAGCAGGGGCACAGGGTACAATCAGCCCCAGCATTTT.

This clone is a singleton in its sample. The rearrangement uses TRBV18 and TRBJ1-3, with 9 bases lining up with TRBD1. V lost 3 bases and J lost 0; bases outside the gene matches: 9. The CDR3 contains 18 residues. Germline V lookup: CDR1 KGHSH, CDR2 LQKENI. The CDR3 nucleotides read TGTGCCAGCTCACCCCAGAACAGGGGGCAGAGCTCTGGAAACACCATATATTTT. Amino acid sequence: CASSPQNRGQSSGNTIYF. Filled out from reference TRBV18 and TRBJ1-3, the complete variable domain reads NAGVMQNPRHLVRRRGQEARLRCSPMKGHSHVYWYRQLPEEGLKFMVYLQKENIIDESGMPKERFSAEFPKEGPSILRIQQVVRGDSAAYFCASSPQNRGQSSGNTIYFGEGSWLTVV.

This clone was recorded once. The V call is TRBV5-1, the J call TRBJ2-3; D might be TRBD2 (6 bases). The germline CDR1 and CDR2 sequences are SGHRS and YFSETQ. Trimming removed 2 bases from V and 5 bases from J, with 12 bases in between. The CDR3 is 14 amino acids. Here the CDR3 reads CASSFGGKLDTQYF. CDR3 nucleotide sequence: TGCGCCAGCAGCTTTGGGGGGAAATTAGATACGCAGTATTTT.

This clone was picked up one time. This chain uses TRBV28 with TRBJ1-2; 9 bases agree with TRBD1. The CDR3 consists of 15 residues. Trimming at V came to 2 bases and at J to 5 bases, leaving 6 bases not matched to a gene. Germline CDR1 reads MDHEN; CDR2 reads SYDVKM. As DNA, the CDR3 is TGTGCCAGCAGTTTAGGACAGGGGAAATGGTATGGCTACACCTTC. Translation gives CASSLGQGKWYGYTF.

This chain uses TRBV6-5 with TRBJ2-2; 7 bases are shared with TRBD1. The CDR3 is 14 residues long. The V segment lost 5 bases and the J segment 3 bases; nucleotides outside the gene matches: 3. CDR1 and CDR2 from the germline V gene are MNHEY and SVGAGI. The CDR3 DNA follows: TGTGCCAGCAGTCCACAGGGGTACACCGGGGAGCTGTTTTTT. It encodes CASSPQGYTGELFF.

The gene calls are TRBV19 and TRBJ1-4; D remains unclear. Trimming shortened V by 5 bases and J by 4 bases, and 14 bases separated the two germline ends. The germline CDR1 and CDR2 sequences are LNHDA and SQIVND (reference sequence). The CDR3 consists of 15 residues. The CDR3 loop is CASSPTAGSNEKLFF. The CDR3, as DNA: TGTGCCAGTAGTCCGACGGCTGGGAGTAATGAAAAACTGTTTTTT.

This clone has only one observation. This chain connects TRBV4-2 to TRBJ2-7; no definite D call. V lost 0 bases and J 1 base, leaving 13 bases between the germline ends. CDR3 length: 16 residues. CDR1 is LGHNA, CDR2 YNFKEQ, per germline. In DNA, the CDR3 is TGTGCCAGCAGCCAAGATAGCTCAGCGATGTCCTACGAGCAGTACTTC. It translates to CASSQDSSAMSYEQYF.

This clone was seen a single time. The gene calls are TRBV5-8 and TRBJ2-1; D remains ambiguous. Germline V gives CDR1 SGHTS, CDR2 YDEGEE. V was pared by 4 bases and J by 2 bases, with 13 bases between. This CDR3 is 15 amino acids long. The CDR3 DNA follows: TGTGCCAGCAGCCCTTACGGTATCACCTACAATGAGCAGTTCTTC. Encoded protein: CASSPYGITYNEQFF.

The CDR3 nucleotides read TGTGCCAGCAGTTATGAGGGGGTAGGCTACGAGCAGTACTTC. Its translation: CASSYEGVGYEQYF. The gene calls are TRBV6-6 and TRBJ2-7; D perhaps matches TRBD1 (6 bases). CDR1 is MNHNY and CDR2 is SVGAGI in the germline V gene (reference sequence). Trimming left V 3 bases short and J 3 bases short, with 12 bases between. The CDR3 is 14 amino acids.

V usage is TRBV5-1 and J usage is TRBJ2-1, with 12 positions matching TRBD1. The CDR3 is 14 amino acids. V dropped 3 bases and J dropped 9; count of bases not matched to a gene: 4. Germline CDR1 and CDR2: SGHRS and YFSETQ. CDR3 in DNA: TGCGCCAGCAGCTGGGGGACAGGGGGCATTGAGCAGTTCTTC. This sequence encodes CASSWGTGGIEQFF.

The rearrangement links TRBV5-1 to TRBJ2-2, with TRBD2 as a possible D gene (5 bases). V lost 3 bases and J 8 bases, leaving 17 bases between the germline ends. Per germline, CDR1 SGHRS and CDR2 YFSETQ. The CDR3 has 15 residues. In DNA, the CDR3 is TGCGCCAGCAGCTCAACCAGAGGGTTGGAGGGGGAGCTGTTTTTT. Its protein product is CASSSTRGLEGELFF. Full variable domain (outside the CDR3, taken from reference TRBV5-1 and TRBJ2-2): KAGVTQTPRYLIKTRGQQVTLSCSPISGHRSVSWYQQTPGQGLQFLFEYFSETQRNKGNFPGRFSGRQFSNSRSEMNVSTLELGDSALYLCASSSTRGLEGELFFGEGSRLTVL.

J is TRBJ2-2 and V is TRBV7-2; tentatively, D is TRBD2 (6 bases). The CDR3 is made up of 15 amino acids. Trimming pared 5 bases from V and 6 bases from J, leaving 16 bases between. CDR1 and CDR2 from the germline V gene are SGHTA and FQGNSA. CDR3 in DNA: TGTGCCAGCAGCCGCGGGGTTCTGGGGGCCGGGGAGCTGTTTTTT. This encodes CASSRGVLGAGELFF.

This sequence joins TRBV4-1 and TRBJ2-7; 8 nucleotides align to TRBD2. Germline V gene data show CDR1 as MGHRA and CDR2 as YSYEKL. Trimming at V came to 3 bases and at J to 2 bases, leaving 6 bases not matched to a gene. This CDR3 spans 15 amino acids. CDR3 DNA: TGCGCCAGCAGCCAGGGCTGGCGGGAGGCCTACGAGCAGTACTTC. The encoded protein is CASSQGWREAYEQYF.

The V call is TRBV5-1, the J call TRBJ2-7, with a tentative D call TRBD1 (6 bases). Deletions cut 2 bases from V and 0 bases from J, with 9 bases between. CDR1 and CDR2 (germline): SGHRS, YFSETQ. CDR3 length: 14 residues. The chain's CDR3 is CASSFGQSSYEQYF. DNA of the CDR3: TGCGCCAGCAGCTTCGGACAGAGCTCCTACGAGCAGTACTTC. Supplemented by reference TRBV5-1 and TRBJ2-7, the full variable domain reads KAGVTQTPRYLIKTRGQQVTLSCSPISGHRSVSWYQQTPGQGLQFLFEYFSETQRNKGNFPGRFSGRQFSNSRSEMNVSTLELGDSALYLCASSFGQSSYEQYFGPGTRLTVT.

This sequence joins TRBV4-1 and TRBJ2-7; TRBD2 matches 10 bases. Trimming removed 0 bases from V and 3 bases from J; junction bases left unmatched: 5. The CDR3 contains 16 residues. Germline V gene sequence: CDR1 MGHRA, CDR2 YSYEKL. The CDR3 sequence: CASSQDPAGGIYEQYF. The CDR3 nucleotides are TGCGCCAGCAGCCAAGATCCAGCGGGAGGGATCTACGAGCAGTACTTC.

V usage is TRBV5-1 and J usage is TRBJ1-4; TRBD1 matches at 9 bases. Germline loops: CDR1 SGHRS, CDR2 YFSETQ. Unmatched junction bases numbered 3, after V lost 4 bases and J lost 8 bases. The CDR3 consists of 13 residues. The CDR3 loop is CASSTGTGEKLFF. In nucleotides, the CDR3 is TGCGCCAGCAGCACTGGGACAGGGGAAAAACTGTTTTTT.

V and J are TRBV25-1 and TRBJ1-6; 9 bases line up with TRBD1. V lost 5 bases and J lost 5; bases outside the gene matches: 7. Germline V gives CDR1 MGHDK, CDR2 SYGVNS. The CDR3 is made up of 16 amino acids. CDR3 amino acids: CASSPYRGQDNSPLHF. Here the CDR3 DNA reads TGTGCCAGCAGTCCATACAGGGGGCAAGATAATTCACCCCTCCACTTT.

In DNA form, the CDR3 reads TGTGCCAGCAGGGGACTAGCGGAAGTTGGCAATGAGCAGTTCTTC. Translated, it gives CASRGLAEVGNEQFF. This rearrangement joins TRBV6-5 to TRBJ2-1; 11 nucleotides match TRBD2. CDR3 size: 15 residues. V gave up 6 bases and J gave up 6 bases; unmatched junction bases: 7. Germline CDR1 reads MNHEY; CDR2 reads SVGAGI.

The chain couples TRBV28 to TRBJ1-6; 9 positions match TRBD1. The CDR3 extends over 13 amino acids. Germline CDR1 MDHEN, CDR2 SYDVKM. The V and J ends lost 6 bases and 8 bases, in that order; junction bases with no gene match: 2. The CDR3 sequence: CASRRDRDSPLHF. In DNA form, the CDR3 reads TGTGCCAGCAGGAGGGACAGGGATTCACCCCTCCACTTT.

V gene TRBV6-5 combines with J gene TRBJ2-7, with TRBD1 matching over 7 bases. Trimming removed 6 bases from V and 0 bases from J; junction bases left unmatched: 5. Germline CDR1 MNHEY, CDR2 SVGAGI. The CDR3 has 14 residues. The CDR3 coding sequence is TGTGCCAGCAGGGAGACAGGGACCTCCTACGAGCAGTACTTC. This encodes CASRETGTSYEQYF.